The source of this TCR beta chain is a study of shared clonotypes between healthy human individuals. In the case of this clone: Its antigen is undetermined. The same CDR3 arises from other DNA sequences in this sample as well.

Regarding the study as a whole: Sorted-subset sequencing, rarefaction showed, was incomplete despite large depth. A small donor pool kept down the genetic and exposure-history diversity that was represented. On the whole, naive subsets had larger estimated richness than memory subsets had.

Assay: immunoSEQ multiplex PCR; the TCRdb copy retains only in-frame clones and omits some. The table has some 2,500,000 clones, roughly 93% seen once. V lost 2 bases, J lost 4 bases, and 11 bases lay in between. The CDR3 runs to 14 residues. The V gene's germline CDR1 is SGDLS and CDR2 YYNGEE. This sequence originates from a man between 18 and 35 years old in good health. Some clones in this sample may be carry-over from other donors' samples. This chain links TRBV9 with TRBJ2-3, with D perhaps matching TRBD2 (6 bases). The sequenced sample was naive CD4+ T cells from PBMCs. Subset defined: CD45RA+ positively selected. The CDR3 is CASSVTGASDTQYF. CDR3 DNA: TGTGCCAGCAGCGTCACGGGAGCTTCAGATACGCAGTATTTT.